This entry concerns a single T cell receptor beta chain. One end of the junction is discordant with germline, which a read error may explain. Different DNA sequences within this sample yield the same CDR3. This CDR3 is built from 15 residues. Germline V lookup: CDR1 MNHEY, CDR2 SMNVEV (reference sequence). This sample is part of a study of blood T cell repertoires in COVID-19. Study information: The origin of the acute and convalescent COVID-19 samples was the United States, Italy and Spain.

Sequencing used immunoSEQ multiplex PCR; TCRdb keeps in-frame clones, though not all of them. Seen here are fewer than 400,000 clones, around 85% observed once, and the top ten hold more than 3%. The specimen sequenced was peripheral blood. This TCR derives from a woman younger than 30 with acute or convalescent COVID-19. This chain joins TRBV27 and TRBJ1-6, with D possibly matching TRBD1 (6 bases). The CDR3 sequence: CASGGETGYNSPLHF. The CDR3 bases are TGTGCCAGCGGGGGAGAGACAGGTTATAATTCACCTCTCCACTTT.